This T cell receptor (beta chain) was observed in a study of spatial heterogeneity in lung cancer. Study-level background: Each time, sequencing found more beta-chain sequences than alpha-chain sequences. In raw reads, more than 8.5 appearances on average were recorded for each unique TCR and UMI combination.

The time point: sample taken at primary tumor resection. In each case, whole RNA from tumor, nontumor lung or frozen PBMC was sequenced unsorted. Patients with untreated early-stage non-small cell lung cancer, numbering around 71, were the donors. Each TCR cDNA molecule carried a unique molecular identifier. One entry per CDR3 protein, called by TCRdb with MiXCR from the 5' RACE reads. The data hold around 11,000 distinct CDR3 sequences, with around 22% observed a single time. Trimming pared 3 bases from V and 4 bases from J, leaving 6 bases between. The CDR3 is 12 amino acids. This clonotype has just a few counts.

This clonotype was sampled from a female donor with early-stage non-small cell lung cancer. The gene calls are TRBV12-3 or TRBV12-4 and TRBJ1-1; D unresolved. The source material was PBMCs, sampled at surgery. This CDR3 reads CASSFQTTEAFF. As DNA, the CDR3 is TGTGCCAGCAGTTTCCAAACCACTGAAGCTTTCTTT.